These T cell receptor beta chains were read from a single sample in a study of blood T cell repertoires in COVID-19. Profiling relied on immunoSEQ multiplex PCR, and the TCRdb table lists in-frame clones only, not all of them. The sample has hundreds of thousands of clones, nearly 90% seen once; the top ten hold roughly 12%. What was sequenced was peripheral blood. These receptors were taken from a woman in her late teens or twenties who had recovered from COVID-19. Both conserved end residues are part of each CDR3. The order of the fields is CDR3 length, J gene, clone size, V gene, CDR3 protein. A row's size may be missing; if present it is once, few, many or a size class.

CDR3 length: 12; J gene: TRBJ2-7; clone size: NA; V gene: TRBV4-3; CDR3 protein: CASSQGPREQYF
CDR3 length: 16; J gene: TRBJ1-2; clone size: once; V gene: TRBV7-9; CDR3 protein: CASSPRVRGRFNGYTF
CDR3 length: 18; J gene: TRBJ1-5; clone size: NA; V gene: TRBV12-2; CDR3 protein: CASRHRGQGVMSNQPQHF
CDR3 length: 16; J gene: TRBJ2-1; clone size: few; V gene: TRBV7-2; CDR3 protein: CASSLTSVRSYNEQFF
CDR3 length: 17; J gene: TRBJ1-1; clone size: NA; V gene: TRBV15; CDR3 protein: CATSRAYLTGVGTEAFF
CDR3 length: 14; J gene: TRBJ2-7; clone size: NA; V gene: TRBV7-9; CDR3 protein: CASSLWGGASEQYF
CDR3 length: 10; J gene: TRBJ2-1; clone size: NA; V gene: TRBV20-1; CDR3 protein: CSAFRDEQFF
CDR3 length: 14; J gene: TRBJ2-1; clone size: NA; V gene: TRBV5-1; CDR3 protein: CASSIGQGYSEQFF
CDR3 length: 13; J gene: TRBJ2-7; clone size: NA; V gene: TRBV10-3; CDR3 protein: CAISDRLANEQYF
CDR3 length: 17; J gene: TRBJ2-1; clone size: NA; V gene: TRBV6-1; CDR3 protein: CASSEQPGISSYNEQFF
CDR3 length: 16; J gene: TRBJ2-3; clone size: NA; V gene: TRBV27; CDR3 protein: CASSLSGTGGTDTQYF
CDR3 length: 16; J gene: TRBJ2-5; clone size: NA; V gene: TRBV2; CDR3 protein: CASSEFTQKSVATQYF
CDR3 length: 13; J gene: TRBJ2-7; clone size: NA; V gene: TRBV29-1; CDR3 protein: CSVYLSTPYEQYF
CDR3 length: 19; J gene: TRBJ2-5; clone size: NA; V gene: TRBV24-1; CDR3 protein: CATSDPRTSGRGGEETQYF
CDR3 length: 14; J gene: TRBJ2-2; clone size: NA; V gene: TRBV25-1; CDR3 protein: CASRDRGNTGELFF
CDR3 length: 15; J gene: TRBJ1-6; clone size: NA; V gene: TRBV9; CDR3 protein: CASSPQGLENSPLHF
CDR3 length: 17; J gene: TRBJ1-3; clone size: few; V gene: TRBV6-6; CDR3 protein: CASSPGGAKYSGNTIYF
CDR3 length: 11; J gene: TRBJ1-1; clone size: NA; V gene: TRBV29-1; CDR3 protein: CSVSYYTEAFF
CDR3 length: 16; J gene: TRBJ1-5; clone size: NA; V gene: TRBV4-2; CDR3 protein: CASSQDPGNRNQPQHF
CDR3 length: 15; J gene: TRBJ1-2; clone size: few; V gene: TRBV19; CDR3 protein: CASSPRGQGARGYTF
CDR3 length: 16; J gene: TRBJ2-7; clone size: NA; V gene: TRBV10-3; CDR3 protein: CAISESRGGGSYEQYF
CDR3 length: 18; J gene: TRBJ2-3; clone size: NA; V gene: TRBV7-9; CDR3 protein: CASSFGLAGDPSTDTQYF